Below, 23 T cell receptor beta chains from the same sample are listed, as sequenced in a study of shared clonotypes between healthy human individuals (dated by TCRdb to 2020 to 2022). Library preparation used the immunoSEQ multiplex PCR assay. TCRdb's version of the immuneACCESS table is confined to in-frame rearrangements and falls short of the full clone set. An unresolved V gene accounts for under half of the shortfall where checked; the remainder is of unknown origin. The sample table shows over 1.4 million clones, and more than 95% are seen once. Of the sample, roughly 1.2% falls within the top ten clones. Sequenced material: naive CD4+ T cells sorted from blood. The cell subset or site label corresponds to: CD45RA+ positively selected. The origin of the receptors is a man aged 25 to 45 in good health.

A remark on this clone: The same CDR3 also results from other DNA sequences found in this sample. The genes are TRBV18 and TRBJ2-3; D uncertain. V shed 0 bases and J shed 2 bases, with 6 bases lying between them. Per germline, CDR1 KGHSH and CDR2 LQKENI. The CDR3 consists of 14 residues. DNA of the CDR3: TGTGCCAGCTCACCACCCCCCAACACAGATACGCAGTATTTT. Its protein is CASSPPPNTDTQYF.

The chain employs TRBV4-3 and TRBJ2-1; 13 nucleotides line up with TRBD2. CDR1 LGHNA and CDR2 YSLEER come from the germline V gene. Germline trimming cut 0 bases from V and 10 bases from J; bases unmatched to any gene: 9. This CDR3 contains 17 residues. The CDR3 bases are TGCGCCAGCAGCCAAGATCTCGGACTAGCGGGAGCAGACGAGCAGTTCTTC. This gives the protein CASSQDLGLAGADEQFF.

This rearrangement joins TRBV6-6 to TRBJ1-4; D is uncertain. Trimming shortened V by 5 bases and J by 3 bases, and 13 bases separated the two germline ends. This CDR3 region has 15 residues. Per the germline V gene, CDR1 is MNHNY and CDR2 is SVGAGI (reference sequence). The CDR3 sequence: CASSTGFPPNEKLFF. The CDR3 DNA follows: TGTGCCAGCAGTACCGGGTTCCCACCTAATGAAAAACTGTTTTTT.

In nucleotides, the CDR3 is TGTGCCAGCAGCTTAGCCAGGTGGGGTGAGACCCAGTACTTC. Translated, it gives CASSLARWGETQYF. The chain combines TRBV7-9 with TRBJ2-5; D gene unclear. Trimming took 0 bases from V and 5 from J, leaving 10 bases between them. In germline, CDR1 is SEHNR, CDR2 FQNEAQ (reference sequence). This CDR3 spans 14 amino acids.

V gene TRBV5-1 combines with J gene TRBJ2-1; 13 bases agree with TRBD2. V dropped 4 bases and J dropped 6; count of bases not matched to a gene: 4. CDR1 is SGHRS, CDR2 YFSETQ, per germline. The CDR3 extends over 15 amino acids. CDR3 sequence: CASSNGLAGVNEQFF. The CDR3 DNA is TGCGCCAGCAGCAACGGACTAGCGGGAGTCAATGAGCAGTTCTTC. The whole variable domain, remainder taken from reference TRBV5-1 and TRBJ2-1, is KAGVTQTPRYLIKTRGQQVTLSCSPISGHRSVSWYQQTPGQGLQFLFEYFSETQRNKGNFPGRFSGRQFSNSRSEMNVSTLELGDSALYLCASSNGLAGVNEQFFGPGTRLTVL.

V usage is TRBV4-3 and J usage is TRBJ2-2; D uncertain. This CDR3 comprises 15 residues. Germline assignment: CDR1 LGHNA and CDR2 YSLEER. V was pared by 4 bases and J by 6 bases, with 15 bases between. In DNA form, the CDR3 reads TGCGCCAGCAGCCCCCGGGTCCTAGGCGCCGGGGAGCTGTTTTTT. Encoded protein: CASSPRVLGAGELFF.

The chain couples TRBV27 to TRBJ2-3, with a weak D call TRBD1 (6 bases). This CDR3 spans 16 amino acids. Trimming left V 5 bases short and J 3 bases short, with 18 bases between. Germline values: CDR1 MNHEY, CDR2 SMNVEV (reference sequence). The CDR3 region is CASSPRTGTTTDTQYF. CDR3 nucleotides: TGTGCCAGCAGTCCACGAACAGGGACAACTACAGATACGCAGTATTTT.

This chain links TRBV5-1 with TRBJ2-7, with 8 bases fitting TRBD1. Germline CDR1 and CDR2: SGHRS and YFSETQ. After removal of 4 bases from V and 3 bases from J, the junction contained 9 bases not matched to a gene. The CDR3 spans 15 residues. Here the CDR3 reads CASSDPDRALYEQYF. As DNA, the CDR3 is TGCGCCAGCAGCGACCCGGACAGGGCACTCTACGAGCAGTACTTC.

The rearrangement uses TRBV2 and TRBJ2-1; no definite D call. This CDR3 spans 17 amino acids. The germline CDR1 and CDR2 sequences are SNHLY and FYNNEI. Trimming removed 6 bases at V and 0 bases at J, with 18 bases between. The CDR3 here is CASRNTVRLSSYNEQFF. CDR3 nucleotide sequence: TGTGCCAGCAGAAATACGGTTCGGCTTAGCTCCTACAATGAGCAGTTCTTC.

This chain uses TRBV7-3 with TRBJ2-3; 11 bases fit TRBD2. V lost 2 bases, J lost 0 bases, and 7 bases stayed unmatched. This CDR3 contains 18 residues. Germline values: CDR1 SGHTA, CDR2 FQGTGA. The CDR3 DNA reads TGTGCCAGCAGCTTAGTAGCGGGAGGGGTTACTAGCACAGATACGCAGTATTTT. It codes for CASSLVAGGVTSTDTQYF.

This chain connects TRBV7-8 to TRBJ2-1; possibly TRBD1 or TRBD2 for D (5 bases each). The V gene's germline CDR1 is SGHVS and CDR2 FQNEAQ. This CDR3 is built from 15 residues. V was pared by 4 bases and J by 0 bases, with 10 bases between. In nucleotides, the CDR3 is TGTGCCAGCAGCTGGGGCGGGTTCTCCTACAATGAGCAGTTCTTC. It is translated as CASSWGGFSYNEQFF.

V gene TRBV5-1 combines with J gene TRBJ1-1; possible D gene TRBD1, 5 bases. The CDR3 has 13 residues. Trimming cost V 0 bases and J 12 bases, with 15 bases left between them. From germline, CDR1 is SGHRS and CDR2 YFSETQ. The CDR3 is CASSLGSQGESFF. DNA for the CDR3: TGCGCCAGCAGCTTGGGATCGCAGGGTGAGTCTTTCTTT.

The chain combines TRBV18 with TRBJ2-7; TRBD2 agrees at 7 bases. This CDR3 comprises 16 residues. After removal of 6 bases from V and 6 bases from J, the junction contained 17 bases not matched to a gene. Looked up from germline, CDR1 is KGHSH and CDR2 is LQKENI. CDR3 bases: TGTGCCAGCTCCGCCATGGGGGTAGCGGGTCCCCGCGAGCAGTACTTC. It translates to CASSAMGVAGPREQYF.

The chain couples TRBV7-9 to TRBJ2-1; no firm D call. The CDR3 has 14 amino acids. Trimming left V 1 base short and J 4 bases short, with 8 bases between. Germline values: CDR1 SEHNR, CDR2 FQNEAQ (reference sequence). The CDR3 is CASSLDQGYNEQFF. The DNA for the CDR3 is TGTGCCAGCAGCTTAGATCAAGGGTACAATGAGCAGTTCTTC.

The CDR3 reads CASSLRDLATEAFF. In DNA, the CDR3 is TGTGCCAGCAGCCTCAGGGACCTCGCGACTGAAGCTTTCTTT. The rearrangement uses TRBV7-8 and TRBJ1-1; a possible D gene is TRBD1 (5 bases). The CDR3 totals 14 residues. Trimming stripped 5 bases from V and 5 bases from J, with 15 bases between. Germline CDR1 SGHVS, CDR2 FQNEAQ.

V is TRBV13 and J is TRBJ2-3; D may be TRBD1 (6 bases). Looked up from germline, CDR1 is PRHDT and CDR2 is FYEKMQ (reference sequence). Trimming pared 4 bases from V and 0 bases from J, leaving 38 bases between. The CDR3 covers 24 residues. CDR3 sequence: CASSSNAVQGQTGTRFSSTDTQYF. For the CDR3, the DNA is TGTGCCAGCAGCTCTAACGCCGTTCAAGGGCAAACCGGGACACGTTTCTCTAGCACAGATACGCAGTATTTT.

J is TRBJ2-7 and V is TRBV4-2; D is possibly TRBD2 (6 bases). Germline V lookup: CDR1 LGHNA, CDR2 YNFKEQ. The CDR3 has 15 residues. Between the trimmed V and J ends, which lost 5 bases and 4 bases, there was a span of 18 bases. CDR3 sequence reads: CASSSPLEGGYEQYF. CDR3 bases: TGTGCCAGCAGCTCCCCACTAGAAGGAGGGTACGAGCAGTACTTC.

The rearrangement uses TRBV6-1 and TRBJ1-1; TRBD1 aligns across 7 bases. From germline, CDR1 is MNHNS and CDR2 SASEGT. The CDR3 runs to 14 residues. Losses at the gene ends were 5 bases for V and 3 bases for J; bases not matched to a gene: 6. CDR3 in amino acids: CASSPGTVHTEAFF. CDR3 sequence (DNA): TGTGCCAGCAGTCCAGGGACAGTGCACACTGAAGCTTTCTTT.

V is TRBV10-3 and J is TRBJ2-3; D unclear. In germline, CDR1 is ENHRY, CDR2 SYGVKD. The V gene lost 8 bases and the J gene lost 2 bases, with 11 bases spanning the gap. The CDR3 runs to 13 residues. Here the CDR3 DNA reads TGTGCCATCTCTCCCGGATCCACAGATACGCAGTATTTT. It is translated as CAISPGSTDTQYF.

This chain links TRBV7-2 with TRBJ1-2; tentatively, D is TRBD1 (5 bases). The CDR3 runs 15 residues. CDR1 is SGHTA and CDR2 is FQGNSA in the germline V gene. Trimming took 5 bases from V and 4 from J, leaving 17 bases between them. This chain's CDR3 is CASSPDQWGIYGYTF. The CDR3 DNA sequence: TGTGCCAGCAGCCCGGATCAGTGGGGGATCTATGGCTACACCTTC.

This rearrangement joins TRBV15 to TRBJ2-7, with 10 positions matching TRBD2. Germline CDR1 is LNHNV and CDR2 is YYDKDF (reference sequence). This CDR3 contains 16 residues. The trim removed 1 base at V and 3 bases at J, leaving 6 bases unmatched. CDR3 sequence (DNA): TGTGCCACCAGCAGAGGTCTAGCGGGAGTAGGCTACGAGCAGTACTTC. It encodes CATSRGLAGVGYEQYF.

This chain links TRBV5-1 with TRBJ2-7; 13 nucleotides align to TRBD2. Germline V gene lookup returns CDR1 SGHRS and CDR2 YFSETQ. V lost 4 bases to trimming and J lost 1 base; unmatched junction nucleotides: 2. This CDR3 has 15 amino acids. The CDR3 coding sequence is TGCGCCAGCAGCCAGGGACTAGCGGGGTCCTACGAGCAGTACTTC. Its translation is CASSQGLAGSYEQYF.

The chain is built from TRBV25-1 and TRBJ2-1; perhaps TRBD2 as D (6 bases). CDR1 is MGHDK, CDR2 SYGVNS, per germline. The CDR3 extends over 12 amino acids. The germline V and J ends were trimmed by 1 base and 13 bases, with 11 bases remaining between them. The CDR3: CASSEFVGSQFF. As DNA, the CDR3 is TGTGCCAGCAGTGAATTCGTCGGGAGTCAGTTCTTC.